The T cell receptor beta chain described here comes from a study of blood T cell repertoires in COVID-19. Overall study: The United States, Italy and Spain were the sources of the acute and convalescent COVID-19 samples.

Original processing methods: It was from reference gene primer amplification that nucleated cell counts were estimated. The assay was immunoSEQ multiplex PCR, and TCRdb's table has in-frame clones only and misses some. V and J calls and clone size are those listed in that table; D and trimming were worked out from the DNA. This table has tens of thousands of clones, over 70% appearing once. V lost 4 bases and J lost 1, with 9 bases in between. The CDR3 is 13 residues long. Per the germline V gene, CDR1 is SGHNT and CDR2 is YYREEE (reference sequence). The V gene is TRBV5-4, the J gene TRBJ2-7; D possibly corresponds to TRBD1 (6 bases). This clonotype was sampled from a human donor with active COVID-19. The donor label of this sample is uncertain. Material: peripheral blood. DNA for the CDR3: TGTGCCAGCAGCGCCGGACAGTCCTACGAGCAGTACTTC. This gives the protein CASSAGQSYEQYF.